These 18 T cell receptor beta chains originate from one sample sequenced in a study of blood T cell repertoires in COVID-19. Here immunoSEQ multiplex PCR was the method, and the copy in TCRdb shows in-frame clones only, minus some. The sample has hundreds of thousands of clones, about 90% seen once. Sequenced material: peripheral blood. All receptors come from a woman between 18 and 29 years old who had recovered from COVID-19.

The gene calls are TRBV3-1 (or the pseudogene TRBV3-2) and TRBJ1-3; 7 bases fit TRBD1. This CDR3 is 16 amino acids long. Trimming cost V 4 bases and J 0 bases; bases outside gene matches: 6. The V gene's germline CDR1 is LGHDT and CDR2 YNNKEL (reference sequence). The CDR3 DNA is TGTGCCAGCAGCCCAATGACAGGGAGCTCTGGAAACACCATATATTTT. Translating gives CASSPMTGSSGNTIYF.

The rearrangement uses TRBV7-2 and TRBJ1-1, with D possibly being TRBD1 (5 bases). CDR3 length: 14 residues. Germline lookup yields CDR1 SGHTA and CDR2 FQGNSA. Trimming pared 1 base from V and 4 bases from J, leaving 10 bases between. The CDR3 region is CASSLEGAGTEAFF. Written as DNA, the CDR3 is TGTGCCAGCAGCTTAGAAGGGGCCGGCACTGAAGCTTTCTTT.

This clone appeared a single time. The J gene is TRBJ1-5, the V gene TRBV30; possibly TRBD1 for D (5 bases). Germline-derived CDR1 and CDR2 are GTSNPN and SVGIG (reference sequence). The CDR3 length is 13 residues. Trimming stripped 5 bases from V and 6 bases from J, with 14 bases between. The CDR3 region is CAWDQGRGQPQHF. In DNA form, the CDR3 reads TGTGCCTGGGATCAGGGAAGGGGTCAGCCCCAGCATTTT.

This chain connects TRBV7-9 to TRBJ2-5; 8 positions agree with TRBD2. V shed 5 bases, J shed 1 base, and the junction held 3 bases outside the gene matches. Germline assignment: CDR1 SEHNR and CDR2 FQNEAQ (reference sequence). The CDR3 contains 14 residues. In DNA form, the CDR3 reads TGTGCCAGCAGCCACGGGGGGGTCCAAGAGACCCAGTACTTC. Residues: CASSHGGVQETQYF.

The V gene is TRBV18, the J gene TRBJ1-2; a possible D gene is TRBD1 (6 bases). V lost 2 bases to trimming and J lost 3 bases, with 10 bases between them. CDR3 length equals 14 residues. CDR1 and CDR2 from the germline V gene are KGHSH and LQKENI. In nucleotides, the CDR3 is TGTGCCAGCTCACCAGGACAGATACACTATGGCTACACCTTC. Encoded protein: CASSPGQIHYGYTF.

The chain is built from TRBV4-1 and TRBJ2-3, with TRBD1 matching 9 bases. CDR1 is MGHRA, CDR2 YSYEKL, per germline. This CDR3 has 14 residues. With V trimmed by 2 bases and J by 4 bases, 1 base remained unmatched. Written as DNA, the CDR3 is TGCGCCAGCAGCCAATGGACAGGGGCAGATACGCAGTATTTT. Translating it yields CASSQWTGADTQYF.

The chain employs TRBV7-2 and TRBJ2-3; 9 bases align to TRBD2. The V segment lost 5 bases and the J segment 6 bases; nucleotides outside the gene matches: 12. The CDR3 is 16 amino acids. CDR1 is SGHTA, CDR2 FQGNSA, per germline. This CDR3 is CASSQISAGGMDTQYF. CDR3 sequence (DNA): TGTGCCAGCAGCCAGATATCCGCGGGAGGGATGGATACGCAGTATTTT.

This chain connects TRBV5-1 to TRBJ2-5, with D maybe TRBD1 (5 bases). The CDR3 is 15 amino acids. V was clipped by 4 bases and J by 1 base, with 14 bases between them. From germline, CDR1 is SGHRS and CDR2 YFSETQ. CDR3 DNA sequence: TGCGCCAGCAGCGGAACCAGGGAAATCCAAGAGACCCAGTACTTC. Amino acid sequence: CASSGTREIQETQYF.

The V call is TRBV7-6, the J call TRBJ1-4; 12 bases fit TRBD1. Germline CDR1 and CDR2: SGHVS and FNYEAQ. J lost 8 bases, V lost 0 bases, and 4 bases had no gene match. The CDR3 is 16 amino acids. The CDR3 reads CASSLAGQGAREKLFF. CDR3 DNA: TGTGCCAGCAGCTTAGCGGGACAGGGGGCGAGGGAAAAACTGTTTTTT.

The chain carries TRBV2 and TRBJ1-1; perhaps TRBD1 as D (6 bases). Germline V gene data show CDR1 as SNHLY and CDR2 as FYNNEI. The V and J ends lost 4 bases and 3 bases respectively, with 9 bases between them. The CDR3 is made up of 13 amino acids. The CDR3, as DNA: TGTGCCAGCAGTGGGGGGCGGGACACTGAAGCTTTCTTT. It specifies CASSGGRDTEAFF.

The rearrangement links TRBV21-1 to TRBJ2-1; the tabulated D call, TRBD1, remains unverified against the DNA. TRBV21-1 corresponds to a pseudogene. This CDR3 comprises 17 residues. CDR3 residues: CASSKEGDRASYNEQFF. As DNA, the CDR3 is TGTGCCAGCAGCAAAGAAGGGGACAGGGCCTCCTACAATGAGCAGTTCTTC.

The rearrangement uses TRBV12-5 and TRBJ2-3; D is ambiguous. The CDR3 length is 18 residues. Germline CDR1 is LGHNT and CDR2 is FRNRAP. V lost 0 bases to trimming and J lost 2 bases, with 18 bases between them. CDR3 bases: TGTGCTAGTGGTTTGGTACAACCCGAATACCCCACCACAGATACGCAGTATTTT. Its translation: CASGLVQPEYPTTDTQYF.

The chain links TRBV7-6 to TRBJ2-2, with 11 bases matching TRBD2. The germline CDR1 and CDR2 sequences are SGHVS and FNYEAQ. The V gene end was trimmed by 5 bases and the J gene end by 5 bases; junction bases not matched to a gene: 7. This CDR3 has 16 amino acids. The CDR3 loop is CASSPGLAGTTGELFF. The CDR3 bases are TGTGCCAGCAGCCCCGGACTAGCGGGTACAACCGGGGAGCTGTTTTTT.

The chain is built from TRBV11-3 and TRBJ1-2, with TRBD1 identical over 9 bases. The CDR3 is 16 amino acids. The germline V gene has CDR1 SGHNT and CDR2 YENEEA. V was pared by 2 bases and J by 8 bases, with 12 bases of the junction left unmatched. The chain's CDR3 is CASSLPLLQGALGYTF. The CDR3 nucleotides read TGTGCCAGCAGCTTACCCCTTTTACAGGGGGCATTGGGCTACACCTTC.

Written as DNA, the CDR3 is TGTGCCAGCAGCAACCAAAGGGGTATTTACGGAAACACCATATATTTT. Translated: CASSNQRGIYGNTIYF. The rearrangement links TRBV7-2 to TRBJ1-3; a weak D match, TRBD1 (5 bases). This CDR3 is built from 16 residues. Trimming pared 5 bases from V and 4 bases from J, leaving 18 bases between. The germline gives CDR1 SGHTA, CDR2 FQGNSA.

The V and J genes are TRBV5-1 and TRBJ2-2; D is perhaps TRBD1 (6 bases). Germline loops: CDR1 SGHRS, CDR2 YFSETQ. The CDR3 covers 16 residues. The V and J ends lost 0 bases and 6 bases respectively, with 15 bases between them. The CDR3 bases are TGCGCCAGCAGCTTGGAAGGTATCAGGGGTGCCGGGGAGCTGTTTTTT. Translation: CASSLEGIRGAGELFF.

V and J are TRBV29-1 and TRBJ1-2, with D uncertain. Per the germline V gene, CDR1 is SQVTM and CDR2 is ANQGSEA. The V and J ends lost 4 bases and 8 bases respectively, with 14 bases between them. CDR3 length: 12 amino acids. CDR3 sequence (DNA): TGCAGCGTTGTACAAATGGGCCAAGGCTACACCTTC. Translation gives CSVVQMGQGYTF.

The chain employs TRBV5-4 and TRBJ2-1; 12 positions agree with TRBD2. Germline V gene lookup returns CDR1 SGHNT and CDR2 YYREEE (reference sequence). The CDR3 has 16 amino acids. J was trimmed by 6 bases and V by 4 bases; bases with no gene match: 8. The CDR3 sequence is CASSGMLAGGGNEQFF. The CDR3 DNA reads TGTGCCAGCAGCGGCATGCTAGCGGGAGGGGGCAATGAGCAGTTCTTC.